The 11 T cell receptor beta chains in this list originate from one sample, sequenced in a study of shared clonotypes between healthy human individuals. Generated by immunoSEQ multiplex PCR, the TCRdb table keeps only in-frame clones and is missing some. The sample records around 2,000,000 clones, 85% to 95% being singletons. CD8 cells regarded as naive lacked CD45RO, were positively chosen for CCR7, and omitted terminally differentiated effector memory CD45RA+ cells. The sequenced material came from naive CD8+ T cells sorted from blood. The receptors shown here come from a young man in good health.

For this clone: Other DNA sequences of this sample code for an identical CDR3. This sequence joins TRBV19 and TRBJ1-1, with 10 bases aligning to TRBD1. The CDR3 has 14 amino acids. V shed 3 bases, J shed 4 bases, and the junction held 2 bases outside the gene matches. From germline, CDR1 is LNHDA and CDR2 SQIVND (reference sequence). CDR3 nucleotides: TGTGCCAGTAGTATCCGGGACAGGGGCACTGAAGCTTTCTTT. It codes for CASSIRDRGTEAFF.

Note on this clone: The sample carries other DNA sequences with the same CDR3. The chain is built from TRBV4-1 and TRBJ1-6, with unresolved D. V was pared by 2 bases and J by 6 bases, with 2 bases between. The CDR3 is made up of 12 amino acids. CDR1 and CDR2 from the germline V gene are MGHRA and YSYEKL. The DNA of the CDR3 is TGCGCCAGCAGCCAACTTAATTCACCCCTCCACTTT. Protein product: CASSQLNSPLHF.

The gene calls are TRBV5-1 and TRBJ2-1; 7 bases agree with TRBD1. The CDR3 totals 14 residues. The V gene's germline CDR1 is SGHRS and CDR2 YFSETQ. Trimming removed 0 bases from V and 13 bases from J; junction bases left unmatched: 10. This chain's CDR3 is CASSLDFDDRVQFF. The CDR3 coding sequence is TGCGCCAGCAGCTTGGACTTTGACGACAGGGTCCAGTTCTTC.

Remarks on this clone: Other DNA sequences from this sample encode an identical CDR3 as well. The gene calls are TRBV29-1 and TRBJ1-1; maybe TRBD1 (5 bases). This CDR3 is 12 amino acids long. CDR1 is SQVTM and CDR2 is ANQGSEA in the germline V gene. Deletions cut 0 bases from V and 4 bases from J, with 6 bases between. The CDR3 spells CSVEEGGTEAFF. The CDR3 DNA is TGCAGCGTTGAAGAGGGGGGCACTGAAGCTTTCTTT.

This clone was picked up one time. The chain links TRBV6-1 to TRBJ2-3; the match to TRBD2 covers 10 bases. V shed 1 base and J 7 bases; nucleotides not matched to a gene: 14. Germline assignment: CDR1 MNHNS and CDR2 SASEGT. The CDR3 spans 18 residues. CDR3 DNA: TGTGCCAGCAGTGAAGGTCAAAGGGCTAGCGGGGGCCTTTATACGCAGTATTTT. The encoded protein is CASSEGQRASGGLYTQYF.

J is TRBJ2-7 and V is TRBV5-6, with a possible D match to TRBD2 (5 bases). Germline CDR1 reads SGHDT; CDR2 reads YYEEEE. Between the trimmed V and J ends, which lost 2 bases and 4 bases, there was a span of 13 bases. The CDR3 consists of 14 residues. CDR3 nucleotide sequence: TGTGCCAGCAGCTTAGGCCTACTAGTTTACGAGCAGTACTTC. This translates into CASSLGLLVYEQYF.

The chain links TRBV9 to TRBJ2-2; a weak D match, TRBD2 (5 bases). V lost 2 bases to trimming and J lost 5 bases, with 10 bases between them. Germline values: CDR1 SGDLS, CDR2 YYNGEE. The CDR3 totals 14 residues. CDR3 nucleotide sequence: TGTGCCAGCAGCGTCGGACTTAGAACCGGGGAGCTGTTTTTT. Protein product: CASSVGLRTGELFF.

V usage is TRBV5-6 and J usage is TRBJ1-5; D perhaps matches TRBD1 (5 bases). Germline V gene data show CDR1 as SGHDT and CDR2 as YYEEEE. This CDR3 has 14 residues. Trimming pared 4 bases from V and 6 bases from J, leaving 14 bases between. DNA for the CDR3: TGTGCCAGCAGCCCGGGGCCCGGAGGTCAGCCCCAGCATTTT. Amino acids: CASSPGPGGQPQHF. The entire variable domain, with the rest obtained from reference TRBV5-6 and TRBJ1-5, is as follows: DAGVTQSPTHLIKTRGQQVTLRCSPKSGHDTVSWYQQALGQGPQFIFQYYEEEERQRGNFPDRFSGHQFPNYSSELNVNALLLGDSALYLCASSPGPGGQPQHFGDGTRLSIL.

The chain joins TRBV4-1 to TRBJ2-4; D is possibly TRBD1 or TRBD2 (5 bases each). CDR3 length equals 15 residues. CDR1 and CDR2 from the germline V gene are MGHRA and YSYEKL. The V end was cut by 4 bases, the J end by 1 base, with 11 bases between. The CDR3 spells CASSPGPAAKNIQYF. Here the CDR3 DNA reads TGCGCCAGCAGCCCGGGACCCGCGGCCAAAAACATTCAGTACTTC.

V is TRBV27 and J is TRBJ1-1; TRBD1 is a possible D gene (5 bases). Germline V gene data show CDR1 as MNHEY and CDR2 as SMNVEV (reference sequence). The CDR3 is made up of 15 amino acids. V was trimmed by 6 bases and J by 3 bases, leaving 17 bases between them. Written as DNA, the CDR3 is TGTGCCAGCAGGGGAAACAGGATCGGCGACACTGAAGCTTTCTTT. It yields the protein CASRGNRIGDTEAFF.

The chain employs TRBV29-1 and TRBJ2-5; 8 bases are a match to TRBD1. Germline CDR1 reads SQVTM; CDR2 reads ANQGSEA. V was pared by 7 bases and J by 5 bases, with 9 bases of the junction left unmatched. This CDR3 is built from 13 residues. The CDR3 DNA reads as TGCAGCGCCCGGGGACAGGTCGGGGAGACCCAGTACTTC. Amino acids: CSARGQVGETQYF.